These T cell receptor beta chains were read from a single sample in a study of blood T cell repertoires in COVID-19. Only in-frame clones appear in the TCRdb table, and some are missing; sequencing was by immunoSEQ multiplex PCR. Of more than 200,000 clones listed, roughly 84% are singletons. Sequencing was performed on peripheral blood. The receptors derive from a man between 40 and 49 years old with acute or convalescent COVID-19. The CDR3 runs from the conserved cysteine through the conserved F or W. A D gene is named only where the DNA matches it firmly. Clone size, where shown, is once, few, many, or a class for clones that have expanded.

clone_size j_call d_call v_call cdr3_nt cdr3_aa
NA TRBJ1-5 TRBD1 TRBV6-6 TGTGCCAGCAGAACCGGGACAGGTAATCAGCCCCAGCATTTT CASRTGTGNQPQHF
NA TRBJ1-5 NA TRBV12-3/TRBV12-4 TGTGCCAGCAGTCGAGGTCAGCCCCAGCATTTT CASSRGQPQHF
NA TRBJ2-1 TRBD2 TRBV5-1 TGCGCCAGCAAAGTAGCGGGATTGCCAAATGAGCAGTTCTTC CASKVAGLPNEQFF
NA TRBJ2-7 TRBD1 TRBV3-1/TRBV3-2 TGTGCCAGCAGCCAGTTGGGGGACAGACCCTACGAGCAGTACTTC CASSQLGDRPYEQYF
NA TRBJ2-1 TRBD2 TRBV7-7 TGTGCCAGCAGTTTAGCCGGGAGGTACAATGAGCAGTTCTTC CASSLAGRYNEQFF
NA TRBJ2-1 TRBD2 TRBV19 TGTGCCACTAAGCGGCTAGCGGGAGACTACTCCTACAATGAGCAGTTCTTC CATKRLAGDYSYNEQFF
NA TRBJ2-1 NA TRBV2 TGTGCCAGCGCCCCCTATCGGACTCGGTACAATGAGCAGTTCTTC CASAPYRTRYNEQFF
NA TRBJ2-2 TRBD2 TRBV10-1 TGCGCCAGCAGTGACTCGGGACTAGCGGGCGTCACCGGGGAGCTGTTTTTT CASSDSGLAGVTGELFF
NA TRBJ1-2 NA TRBV6-5 TGTGCCAGCAGGGTCGGACAGTCTAACTATGGCTACACCTTC CASRVGQSNYGYTF
NA TRBJ1-2 NA TRBV29-1 TGCAGCGTTGGCAGGGCCAACTATGGCTACACCTTC CSVGRANYGYTF
NA TRBJ2-2 TRBD2 TRBV18 TGTGCCAGCTCACCTATCCCAGCGGGAGGGCCTCCCGGGGAGCTGTTTTTT CASSPIPAGGPPGELFF
many TRBJ2-4 TRBD2 TRBV4-1 TGCGCCAGCAGCCCCGGACTAGCGGGCAAAAACATTCAGTACTTC CASSPGLAGKNIQYF
NA TRBJ2-1 NA TRBV12-3/TRBV12-4 TGTGCCAGCAGTCCCTTGTCCAATGAGCAGTTCTTC CASSPLSNEQFF
NA TRBJ1-1 NA TRBV14 TGTGCCAGCAGCCAAGAGGCACAGGGGAACACTGAAGCTTTCTTT CASSQEAQGNTEAFF
NA TRBJ2-1 TRBD2 TRBV3-1/TRBV3-2 TGTGCCAGCAGCCGGACTAGCGGGAGTGGCTATGAGCAGTTCTTC CASSRTSGSGYEQFF
NA TRBJ1-1 NA TRBV6-5 TGTGCCAGCAGCCGACAACGCCTCATGAACACTGAAGCTTTCTTT CASSRQRLMNTEAFF
NA TRBJ2-1 NA TRBV27 TGTGCCAGCAGTTTGTCGGTATACAATGAGCAGTTCTTC CASSLSVYNEQFF
NA TRBJ2-5 NA TRBV6-5 TGTGCCAGCCGAACAGGGTGGGGGGAGACCCAGTACTTC CASRTGWGETQYF
NA TRBJ1-4 TRBD1 TRBV18 TGTGCCAGCTCACCACAGGGGGGACAGCATGAAAAACTGTTTTTT CASSPQGGQHEKLFF
NA TRBJ2-1 TRBD2 TRBV7-9 TGTGCCAGCAGCCCGCGGGAGTCGGGGCGGGATGAGCAGTTCTTC CASSPRESGRDEQFF
NA TRBJ2-5 TRBD2 TRBV6-2/TRBV6-3 TGTGCCAGCAGTTATAGCGGGAAGGGAGAGACCCAGTACTTC CASSYSGKGETQYF
NA TRBJ1-2 TRBD1 TRBV6-5 TGTGCCAGCAGTCCCAGGGGGCCTAACTATGGCTACACCTTC CASSPRGPNYGYTF
NA TRBJ1-4 NA TRBV29-1 TGCAGCGTTGTGGTTTTAGGGGGAAAACTGTTTTTT CSVVVLGGKLFF
once TRBJ2-2 TRBD1 TRBV19 TGTGCCAGTAGTATCATGACAGGGGTGGCCGGGGAGCTGTTTTTT CASSIMTGVAGELFF
NA TRBJ2-1 TRBD2 TRBV6-4 TGTGCCAGCAGTGCGGGGACTAGTCTTTGGAATGAGCAGTTCTTC CASSAGTSLWNEQFF
NA TRBJ1-5 TRBD1 TRBV27 TGTGCCAGCAGTTCCCTACAGGGGGCTGGTCAGCCCCAGCATTTT CASSSLQGAGQPQHF
NA TRBJ2-3 TRBD2 TRBV9 TGTGCCAGCAGCGCGACTAGCGCAGATACGCAGTATTTT CASSATSADTQYF
NA TRBJ2-1 NA TRBV11-2 TGTGCCAGCAGCACAGGGAGGGGGAATGAGCAGTTCTTC CASSTGRGNEQFF
NA TRBJ2-1 NA TRBV16 TGTGCCAGCAGCCAATCCCGGCGGGATTACAATGAGCAGTTCTTC CASSQSRRDYNEQFF
once TRBJ1-2 NA TRBV7-2 TGTGCCAGCCGAGGGGGTTCGGGTAACTATGGCTACACCTTC CASRGGSGNYGYTF
NA TRBJ1-2 NA TRBV4-1 TGCGCCAGCAGCCAAGATGGGAGTACTAACGGACAGCTCTATGGCTACACCTTC CASSQDGSTNGQLYGYTF
once TRBJ2-1 TRBD2 TRBV6-5 TGTGCCAGCAGGCTAGCGGGAGGGCCTAGTAATGAGCAGTTCTTC CASRLAGGPSNEQFF
NA TRBJ2-1 TRBD2 TRBV5-1 TGCGCCAGCAAGGAGGGAGCGGGAGCGTCAAGTGAGCAGTTCTTC CASKEGAGASSEQFF
NA TRBJ1-6 NA TRBV7-9 TGTGCCAGCAGCTTAAGGCAGGCCGGGGTCGTCCTCCACTTT CASSLRQAGVVLHF
NA TRBJ2-3 TRBD2 TRBV19 TGTGCCAGTACCGGACTAGCGGGAACAGATACGCAGTATTTT CASTGLAGTDTQYF
NA TRBJ2-7 NA TRBV21-1 TGTGCCAGCAGCAAAATAGGACAAGAACCCTACGAGCAGTACTTC CASSKIGQEPYEQYF
NA TRBJ2-3 TRBD1 TRBV6-2/TRBV6-3 TGTGCCAGCAGTTTCACAGGGGTAGCGACAGATACGCAGTATTTT CASSFTGVATDTQYF
NA TRBJ1-4 NA TRBV19 TGTGCCAGTAGTAATCAGAATTTAGAAAAACTGTTTTTT CASSNQNLEKLFF
NA TRBJ1-4 TRBD1 TRBV5-5 TGTGCCAGCAGCCTTGACAGGGCTAATGAAAAACTGTTTTTT CASSLDRANEKLFF
NA TRBJ1-6 NA TRBV5-1 TGCGCCAGCAGCTTGGGAGATAATTCACCCCTCCACTTT CASSLGDNSPLHF
NA TRBJ1-2 NA TRBV11-2 TGTGCCAGCAGCTTAGGCAGGAACTATGGCTACACCTTC CASSLGRNYGYTF
NA TRBJ2-3 NA TRBV10-3 TGTGCCATCAGAAACGGAGGGGTTCGGGAAGATACGCAGTATTTT CAIRNGGVREDTQYF
NA TRBJ2-1 NA TRBV5-1 TGCGCCAGCAGCAACAGTCCGGGACTTCCCGGGCCCTACAATGAGCAGTTCTTC CASSNSPGLPGPYNEQFF
NA TRBJ2-5 TRBD2 TRBV20-1 TGCAGTGCTAGTTCCGGTGAGACTAGCGGGAGTATGGGGGGAAGACCCCAGTACTTC CSASSGETSGSMGGRPQYF
NA TRBJ2-7 TRBD2 TRBV11-3 TGTGCCAGCAGCCTCCAACCGGGACTAGGGTACGAGCAGTACTTC CASSLQPGLGYEQYF
NA TRBJ1-3 NA TRBV19 TGTGCCAGTAGCCGCGTGTCCTCTGGAAACACCATATATTTT CASSRVSSGNTIYF
NA TRBJ1-5 NA TRBV7-2 TGTGCCAGCACCCCGACAGGAAATAGCAATCAGCCCCAGCATTTT CASTPTGNSNQPQHF
NA TRBJ1-1 NA TRBV5-5 TGTGCCAGCAGCTTGGACAGGGTGAACACTGAAGCTTTCTTT CASSLDRVNTEAFF
NA TRBJ1-1 TRBD1 TRBV30 TGTGCCTGGGGACTCCCAGGGACAGGGGTCACTGAAGCTTTCTTT CAWGLPGTGVTEAFF
once TRBJ2-1 TRBD2 TRBV19 TGTGCCAGTAGTATCCGCCCAGCGGGAGTTTCGGTCGCCCGGAATGAGCAGTTCTTC CASSIRPAGVSVARNEQFF
NA TRBJ1-5 NA TRBV6-2/TRBV6-3 TGTGCCAGCAGTTTCCTGGGAGATAGCAATCAGCCCCAGCATTTT CASSFLGDSNQPQHF
NA TRBJ2-6 TRBD2 TRBV5-4 TGTGCCAGCAGCAGACACGCGGGGGATATGGCTGGGGCCAACGTCCTGACTTTC CASSRHAGDMAGANVLTF
NA TRBJ1-4 TRBD1 TRBV30 TGTGCCTGGACGGGACAGGGTGATTATAATGAAAAACTGTTTTTT CAWTGQGDYNEKLFF
NA TRBJ2-7 TRBD2 TRBV27 TGTGCCAGCGGACCCCTGCGGGAGAAGAACTACGAGCAGTACTTC CASGPLREKNYEQYF
NA TRBJ1-1 NA TRBV30 TGTGCCTGCTCAGGGCGCCGACGTGAAGCTTTCTTT CACSGRRREAFF
NA TRBJ2-7 NA TRBV5-1 TGCGCCAGCAGCTTGGATGGCAGCAGGAGGTCTGAGCAGTACTTC CASSLDGSRRSEQYF
NA TRBJ2-3 TRBD2 TRBV19 TGTGCCAGTAGCAGACTAGCGCGCCCAGATACGCAGTATTTT CASSRLARPDTQYF
NA TRBJ1-4 NA TRBV19 TGTGCCAGTACCAAGACTTGGTTGGGGGGAGATGAACTGTTTTTT CASTKTWLGGDELFF
few TRBJ2-3 TRBD2 TRBV10-3 TGTGCCATCAGTTTAGCGGGAGATTCAGATACGCAGTATTTT CAISLAGDSDTQYF
NA TRBJ2-1 NA TRBV3-1/TRBV3-2 TGTGCCAGCAGCCAAGATCCCGTCTACAATGAGCAGTTCTTC CASSQDPVYNEQFF